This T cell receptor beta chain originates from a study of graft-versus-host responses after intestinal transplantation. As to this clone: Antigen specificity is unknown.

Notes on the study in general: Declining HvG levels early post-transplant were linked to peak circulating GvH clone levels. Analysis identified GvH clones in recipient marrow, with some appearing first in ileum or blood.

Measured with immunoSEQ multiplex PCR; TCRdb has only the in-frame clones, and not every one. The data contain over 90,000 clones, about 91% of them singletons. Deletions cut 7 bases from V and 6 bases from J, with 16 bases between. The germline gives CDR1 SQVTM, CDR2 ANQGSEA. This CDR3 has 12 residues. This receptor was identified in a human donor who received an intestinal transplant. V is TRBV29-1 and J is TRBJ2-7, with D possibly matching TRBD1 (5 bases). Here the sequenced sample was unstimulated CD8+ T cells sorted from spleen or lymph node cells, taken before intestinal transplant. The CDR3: CSALSPGSEQYF. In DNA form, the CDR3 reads TGCAGCGCTCTATCCCCAGGGTCCGAGCAGTACTTC.